This T cell receptor beta chain is drawn from a study of CD8+CD57+ T cells in acquired aplastic anemia. The wider study: Sorted CD4+ and CD8+ cell DNA averaged around 3.3 ug. Overall study results and limits: There were approximately 27 CD8+ CDR3 sequences that occurred in both patients and controls.

Genomic DNA, the template, was used for profiling of the TCR beta VDJ and CDR3. TCRdb re-derived calls from the reads in MiXCR, one entry per CDR3 protein. The data show 150,000 to 200,000 distinct CDR3 sequences, around half seen once. Remarks on this clonotype: Its antigen remains unidentified.

The CDR3 has 13 amino acids. CDR1 and CDR2 from the germline V gene are MNHNS and SASEGT. Trimming stripped 3 bases from V and 0 bases from J, with 5 bases between. For sequencing, patients were chosen who had shown expansion of CD8+CD57+ cells by flow cytometry. The cohort consisted entirely of patients having severe acquired aplastic anemia. The TCR comes from a human donor with aplastic anemia. The chain joins TRBV6-1 to TRBJ1-1; D ambiguous. Sequencing was carried out using sorted CD4+, CD8+, or CD8+CD57+ T cells (not recorded which) from PBMCs. The CDR3 reads CASSDGLNTEAFF. The CDR3 DNA is TGTGCCAGCAGTGATGGTCTGAACACTGAAGCTTTCTTT.